The TCR beta chain under discussion was sequenced for a study of T-cell memory formation after mild COVID-19. Trimming took off 1 base at V and 4 bases at J, with 11 bases between the two ends. Germline V gene data show CDR1 as SGHVS and CDR2 as FNYEAQ. This CDR3 has 14 residues. This clonotype showed up many times. MiXCR, applied by TCRdb to the 5' RACE reads, yields one record per CDR3 protein. The sample has about 150,000 distinct CDR3 sequences, 31% seen once. This rearrangement joins TRBV7-6 to TRBJ2-7; no clear D. The sequencing sample was made of PBMCs or a T cell subset sorted from them (not recorded which). This TCR came from an adult woman who had mild COVID-19 (a few samples of this study predate the infection). Cell type and time point are not known. CDR3 nucleotides: TGTGCCAGCAGCTTAGGGAATGACGGATACGAGCAGTACTTC. As protein: CASSLGNDGYEQYF.